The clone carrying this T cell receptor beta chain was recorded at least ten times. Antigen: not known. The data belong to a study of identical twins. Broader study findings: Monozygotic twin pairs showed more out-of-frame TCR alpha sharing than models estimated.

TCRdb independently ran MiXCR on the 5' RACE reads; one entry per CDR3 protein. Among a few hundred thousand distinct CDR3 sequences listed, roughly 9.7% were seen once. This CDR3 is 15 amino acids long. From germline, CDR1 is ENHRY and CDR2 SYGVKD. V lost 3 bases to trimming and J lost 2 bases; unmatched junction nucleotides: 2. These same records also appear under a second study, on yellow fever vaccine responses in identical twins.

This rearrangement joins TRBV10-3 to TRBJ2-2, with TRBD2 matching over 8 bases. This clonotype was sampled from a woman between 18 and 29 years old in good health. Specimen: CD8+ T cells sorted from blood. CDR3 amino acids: CAISDTSGNTGELFF. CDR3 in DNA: TGTGCCATCAGTGACACTAGCGGAAACACCGGGGAGCTGTTTTTT.